This is a list of T cell receptor beta chains from one sample in a study of CD8+ T cells in alopecia areata. Sequencing was performed with immunoSEQ multiplex PCR; in TCRdb, only in-frame clones are kept and a portion is missing. The sample has 95,000 to 110,000 clones, about nine tenths seen once. The source was CD8+ T cells sorted from blood, collected at roughly week 30, from a patient treated with tofacitinib. The receptors derive from a human donor with alopecia areata. CDR3s include the opening cysteine and the closing phenylalanine or tryptophan. A D gene is named only where the DNA matches it firmly. Only some rows state a clone size, as once, few, many or a class for expanded clones.

J gene	V gene	D gene	clone size	CDR3 DNA	CDR3 protein
TRBJ1-2	TRBV7-9	TRBD1	NA	TGTGCCAGCAGCTTCCCAGGGGGGCAGTTGGACTATGGCTACACCTTC	CASSFPGGQLDYGYTF
TRBJ2-7	TRBV5-6	NA	NA	TGTGCCAGCAGCTTTTGGGGAATGAGTGCTTACGAGCAGTACTTC	CASSFWGMSAYEQYF
TRBJ2-7	TRBV27	TRBD1	NA	TGTGCCAGCAGTTTAGGGACAGCCTACGAGCAGTACTTC	CASSLGTAYEQYF
TRBJ2-7	TRBV19	NA	NA	TGTGCCAGTAGTAAACAGGGAGAGGTCTACGAGCAGTACTTC	CASSKQGEVYEQYF
TRBJ1-2	TRBV29-1	NA	NA	TGCAGCGTTGTAATGGGTTCAGGCTACACCTTC	CSVVMGSGYTF
TRBJ2-7	TRBV4-1	TRBD1	NA	TGCGCCAGCAGCCAAGTCCACAGGGGGGCCTACGAGCAGTACTTC	CASSQVHRGAYEQYF
TRBJ2-7	TRBV5-1	TRBD2	NA	TGCGCCAGCAGCGCAGGACTAGCGGGTCCTCGAATCTACGAGCAGTACTTC	CASSAGLAGPRIYEQYF
TRBJ1-1	TRBV6-1	NA	NA	TGTGCCAGCAGTGAAGACCTCTGGACTGAAGCTTTCTTT	CASSEDLWTEAFF
TRBJ1-5	TRBV11-2	NA	NA	TGTGCCAGCAGCTCAACTAGCAATCAGCCCCAGCATTTT	CASSSTSNQPQHF
TRBJ1-2	TRBV29-1	TRBD1	NA	TGCAGCGTCGGGACAGGGGCTGTTTATGGCTACACCTTC	CSVGTGAVYGYTF
TRBJ2-1	TRBV5-4	NA	NA	TGTGCCAGCAGAGCGGGCCCGAGCAGCTCCTACAATGAGCAGTTCTTC	CASRAGPSSSYNEQFF
TRBJ1-1	TRBV19	NA	NA	TGTGCCAGTAGCCTAACAGGGTGGAACACTGAAGCTTTCTTT	CASSLTGWNTEAFF
TRBJ2-7	TRBV29-1	NA	NA	TGCAGCGTGAGAGGGGATCGCTCCTACGAGCAGTACTTC	CSVRGDRSYEQYF
TRBJ2-1	TRBV7-9	NA	NA	TGTGCCAGCAGCCCTGTAGTTGGGAATGAGCAGTTCTTC	CASSPVVGNEQFF
TRBJ2-2	TRBV27	NA	NA	TGTGCCAGCAGTTTGGGACGGAACACCGGGGAGCTGTTTTTT	CASSLGRNTGELFF
TRBJ1-6	TRBV7-8	NA	NA	TGTGCCAGCAGCTTATACGGAGATAATTCACCCCTCCACTTT	CASSLYGDNSPLHF
TRBJ1-5	TRBV19	NA	NA	TGTGCCAGTAGTATACTGGGGAATCAGCCCCAGCATTTT	CASSILGNQPQHF
TRBJ2-7	TRBV19	TRBD1	once	TGTGCCAGTAGTATAGGACAGGGGGCCTCCTACGAGCAGTACTTC	CASSIGQGASYEQYF
TRBJ2-5	TRBV30	TRBD2	NA	TGTGCCTGGAGTGGGGGACTAGCGGGAGTCGGAGAGACCCAGTACTTC	CAWSGGLAGVGETQYF
TRBJ1-1	TRBV4-2	NA	NA	TGTGCCAGCAGCCAAGGGCACGCGGCTTTCTTT	CASSQGHAAFF
TRBJ2-5	TRBV29-1	TRBD1	once	TGCAGCGTTGACGGGGACAGGGGGTACCAAGAGACCCAGTACTTC	CSVDGDRGYQETQYF
TRBJ2-3	TRBV13	NA	NA	TGTGCCAGCAGCTTCAACACAGATACGCAGTATTTT	CASSFNTDTQYF
TRBJ1-1	TRBV6-5	TRBD1	NA	TGTGCCAGCAGGCGACAGGGTGGAAACACTGAAGCTTTCTTT	CASRRQGGNTEAFF
TRBJ2-7	TRBV2	TRBD1	NA	TGTGCCAGCAGGACAGGACAGGGAAAATACGAGCAGTACTTC	CASRTGQGKYEQYF
TRBJ2-7	TRBV30	NA	few	TGTGCCTGGGCTAGGGCGGGCGAGCAGTACTTC	CAWARAGEQYF
TRBJ2-1	TRBV29-1	TRBD2	NA	TGCAGCGCCTTACTAGCGGCTTACAATGAGCAGTTCTTC	CSALLAAYNEQFF
TRBJ1-2	TRBV5-6	NA	NA	TGTGCCAGCAGCCCCCGGGACAATGAGGGCTACACCTTC	CASSPRDNEGYTF
TRBJ2-7	TRBV9	NA	NA	TGTGCCAGCAGCGAGCGAAATGACTACGAGCAGTACTTC	CASSERNDYEQYF
TRBJ2-7	TRBV19	TRBD1	few	TGTGCCAGTAGTACAGGGGGCAGCTCCTACGAGCAGTACTTC	CASSTGGSSYEQYF
TRBJ2-7	TRBV7-8	NA	NA	TGTGCCAGCAGCTTTAATTCCTACGAGCAGTACTTC	CASSFNSYEQYF
TRBJ1-5	TRBV6-1	NA	once	TGTGCCAGTGGTCAGCCCCAGCATTTT	CASGQPQHF
TRBJ2-7	TRBV27	TRBD2	NA	TGTGCCAGCTCCCCGGCGGGGACTAGCGGGAGTTCCAACGAGCAGTACTTC	CASSPAGTSGSSNEQYF
TRBJ2-6	TRBV14	NA	NA	TGTGCCAGCAGCCCCACAGGATTCTCTGGGGCCAACGTCCTGACTTTC	CASSPTGFSGANVLTF
TRBJ2-7	TRBV5-1	TRBD1	NA	TGCGCCAGCAGCTTGGGGACAGGCTACGAGCAGTACTTC	CASSLGTGYEQYF
TRBJ2-1	TRBV27	TRBD2	NA	TGTGCCAGCAGTTTAACGGCTAGCGGGGGCCATGAGCAGTTCTTC	CASSLTASGGHEQFF
TRBJ2-1	TRBV9	NA	NA	TGTGCCAGCAGCCCCTCCTGGAATGAGCAGTTCTTC	CASSPSWNEQFF